This note documents a single T cell receptor (beta chain) sequence. Its antigen is still unknown. The sample comes from a study of radiation and T cells in renal cell carcinoma. Points from the study as a whole: Top tumor clonotypes rose in blood 2 weeks post-radiation, then contracted.

The data were produced by immunoSEQ multiplex PCR, yet TCRdb's version contains in-frame clones alone and is incomplete. The data hold 75,000 to 95,000 clones, with 85% observed a single time. Germline CDR1 and CDR2: SGDLS and YYNGEE. The CDR3 loop spans 15 amino acids. J lost 2 bases, V lost 6 bases, and 10 bases had no gene match. As to time point: blood 4 weeks post-SBRT, at nephrectomy. The treatment denotes: 15 Gy SBRT to primary tumor, nephrectomy 4 weeks later. Nephrectomy followed 15 Gy stereotactic body radiation by 4 weeks. The sequence was collected from a man aged 50 or older with renal cell carcinoma. The rearrangement uses TRBV9 and TRBJ2-5; 7 nucleotides align to TRBD2. Sequenced here: blood, sampled from a patient whose treatment included radiotherapy and nephrectomy. CDR3 region: CASTPGGGVQETQYF. The CDR3 DNA reads as TGTGCCAGCACCCCCGGTGGGGGGGTACAAGAGACCCAGTACTTC.